This T cell receptor (beta chain) was captured by sequencing in a study of T cell responses to AZD1222 COVID-19 vaccine. Using immunoSEQ multiplex PCR, the repertoire was profiled, and TCRdb retains in-frame clones only, with some absent. The sample has fewer than 55,000 clones; roughly 91% are singletons. The source is an adult who received the AZD1222 COVID-19 vaccine. This material consisted of peripheral blood, taken 28 days after the second AZD1222 dose.

The CDR3 DNA sequence: TGTGCCAGCAGGAAGCAGACAGCTATTAATTCACCCCTCCACTTT. Translating gives CASRKQTAINSPLHF. V usage is TRBV27 and J usage is TRBJ1-6; a weak D match, TRBD1 (5 bases). The CDR3 runs 15 residues. Germline V gene lookup returns CDR1 MNHEY and CDR2 SMNVEV (reference sequence). The V end was cut by 6 bases, the J end by 6 bases, with 15 bases between.